This T cell receptor (beta chain) was sequenced for a study of cytomegalovirus exposure and HLA in healthy donors. Study-wide results and limits: Relative to equally common others, HLA-associated TCR beta chains showed greater clonal expansion in a later analysis. Most TCRs appeared rarely, but some public TCRs recurred in many donors.

This clone has only one observation. Antigen unknown. One end of the junction fails to match germline, which may point to a read error. PCR used 60 Vbeta primers and 13 Jbeta primers. Generated by immunoSEQ multiplex PCR, the TCRdb table keeps only in-frame clones and is missing some. The table lists roughly 160,000 clones, almost 80% of them singletons. The CDR3 is 15 amino acids. The V gene's germline CDR1 is SEHNR and CDR2 FQNEAQ (reference sequence). Healthy bone marrow donors formed the donor group. Sequences were obtained from PBMCs. The chain carries TRBV7-9 and TRBJ2-7; 8 bases fit TRBD1. The source is a woman aged 45-60 years in good health and CMV-seronegative. The CDR3 nucleotides are TGTTCCAGCAGCTCTCAGGGGGCCTCCTACCACGAGCAGTACTTC. Translating it yields CSSSSQGASYHEQYF.